This record covers a single TCR beta chain. Its antigen remains unidentified. The sample comes from a study of CD8 T cells in Susac syndrome. Germline V CDR1 and CDR2: SEHNR, FQNEAQ (reference sequence). The CDR3 is 11 residues long. Trimming pared 11 bases from V and 3 bases from J, leaving 11 bases between. After extraction with the RNeasy kit, roughly 0.45 to 1 ug of the RNA was reverse transcribed using random hexamers. Multiplex PCR with immunoSEQ amplified the TCR beta CDR3 across 54 Vbeta and 13 Jbeta. TCRdb processed the immunoSEQ multiplex PCR reads anew with MiXCR; each CDR3 protein has one entry. The data show fewer than 350,000 distinct CDR3 sequences, with approximately 85% seen just once and approximately 0.2% held by the top ten. TCR beta sequences were obtained from blood CD8+ and CD4+ T cells. FACS was used to enrich TEMRA cells, whereas the CD8+ and CD4+ T cells were obtained by negative isolation.

Study-wide points: The study's TCR sequencing and HLA analysis covered a relatively small number of individuals, and the study acknowledged this.

This clonotype originated in a human donor with multiple sclerosis. The chain recombines TRBV7-9 with TRBJ2-7; D is tentatively TRBD1 or TRBD2 (5 bases each). Sequenced material: CD8+ T cells from PBMCs. CDR3 protein: CAGERGYEQYF. CDR3 bases: TGTGCCGGAGAGAGGGGCTACGAGCAGTACTTC.